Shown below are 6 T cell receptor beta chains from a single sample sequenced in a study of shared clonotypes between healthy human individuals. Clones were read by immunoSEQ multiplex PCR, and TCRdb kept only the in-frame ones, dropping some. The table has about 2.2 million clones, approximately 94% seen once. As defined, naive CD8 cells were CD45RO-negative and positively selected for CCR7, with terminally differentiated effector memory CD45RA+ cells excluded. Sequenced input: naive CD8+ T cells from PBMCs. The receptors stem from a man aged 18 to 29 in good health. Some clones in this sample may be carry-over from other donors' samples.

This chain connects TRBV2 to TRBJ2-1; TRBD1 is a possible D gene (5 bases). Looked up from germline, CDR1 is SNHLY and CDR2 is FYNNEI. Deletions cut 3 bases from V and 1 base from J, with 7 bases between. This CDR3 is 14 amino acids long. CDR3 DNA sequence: TGTGCCAGCAGTGACAGGGTTTCCTACAATGAGCAGTTCTTC. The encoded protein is CASSDRVSYNEQFF.

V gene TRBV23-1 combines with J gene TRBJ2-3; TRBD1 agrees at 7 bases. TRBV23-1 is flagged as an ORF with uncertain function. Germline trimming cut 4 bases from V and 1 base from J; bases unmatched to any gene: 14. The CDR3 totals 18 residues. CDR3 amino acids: CASSPAAANRGGTDTQYF. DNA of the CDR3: TGCGCCAGCAGTCCCGCCGCGGCGAACAGGGGAGGCACAGATACGCAGTATTTT.

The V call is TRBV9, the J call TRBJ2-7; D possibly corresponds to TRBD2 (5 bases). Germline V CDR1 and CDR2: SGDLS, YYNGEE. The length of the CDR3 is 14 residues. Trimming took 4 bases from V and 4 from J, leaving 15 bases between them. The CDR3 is CASSPYGGGYEQYF. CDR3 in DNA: TGTGCCAGCAGCCCCTATGGCGGCGGGTACGAGCAGTACTTC.

The CDR3 spells CASTPISDGGRWYEQYF. The CDR3, as DNA: TGTGCCAGCACTCCTATATCGGACGGCGGGAGGTGGTACGAGCAGTACTTC. V gene TRBV27 combines with J gene TRBJ2-7, with 8 bases identical to TRBD2. CDR3 size: 17 residues. The V gene's germline CDR1 is MNHEY and CDR2 SMNVEV (reference sequence). V was pared by 7 bases and J by 4 bases, with 18 bases of the junction left unmatched.

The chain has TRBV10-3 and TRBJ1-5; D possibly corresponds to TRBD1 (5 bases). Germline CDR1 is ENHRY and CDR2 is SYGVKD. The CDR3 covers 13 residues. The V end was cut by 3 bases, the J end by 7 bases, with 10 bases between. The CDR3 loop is CAISDGTTQPQHF. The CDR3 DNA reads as TGTGCCATCAGTGATGGGACTACCCAGCCCCAGCATTTT.

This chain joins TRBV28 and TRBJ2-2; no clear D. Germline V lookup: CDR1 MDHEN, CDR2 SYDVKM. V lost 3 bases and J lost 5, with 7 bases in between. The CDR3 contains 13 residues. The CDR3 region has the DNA TGTGCCAGCAGTTTGTCAGAGACCGGGGAGCTGTTTTTT. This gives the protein CASSLSETGELFF.